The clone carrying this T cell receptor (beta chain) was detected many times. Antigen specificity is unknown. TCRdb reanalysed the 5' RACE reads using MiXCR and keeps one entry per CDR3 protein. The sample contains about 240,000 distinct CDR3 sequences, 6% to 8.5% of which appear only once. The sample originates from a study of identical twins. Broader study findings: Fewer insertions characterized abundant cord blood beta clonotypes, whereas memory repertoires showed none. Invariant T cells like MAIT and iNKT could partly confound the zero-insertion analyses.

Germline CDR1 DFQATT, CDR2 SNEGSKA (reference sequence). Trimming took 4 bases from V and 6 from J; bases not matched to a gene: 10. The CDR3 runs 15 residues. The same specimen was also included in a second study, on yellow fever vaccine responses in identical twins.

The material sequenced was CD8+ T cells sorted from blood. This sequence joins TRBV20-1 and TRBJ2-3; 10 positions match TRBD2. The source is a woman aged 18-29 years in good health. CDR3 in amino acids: CSATLAGDAFDTQYF. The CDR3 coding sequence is TGCAGTGCTACGCTAGCGGGGGACGCCTTCGATACGCAGTATTTT.